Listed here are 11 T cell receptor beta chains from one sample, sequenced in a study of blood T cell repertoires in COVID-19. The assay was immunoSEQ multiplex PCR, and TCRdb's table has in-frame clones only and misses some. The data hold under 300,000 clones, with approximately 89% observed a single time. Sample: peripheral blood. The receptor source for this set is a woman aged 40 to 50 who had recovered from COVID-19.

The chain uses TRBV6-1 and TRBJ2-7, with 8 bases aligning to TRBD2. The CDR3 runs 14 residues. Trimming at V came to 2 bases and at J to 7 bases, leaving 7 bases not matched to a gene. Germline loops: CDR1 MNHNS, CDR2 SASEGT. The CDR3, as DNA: TGTGCCAGCAGTGAACTGTCGGGGGGGCGAGAGCAGTACTTC. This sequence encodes CASSELSGGREQYF.

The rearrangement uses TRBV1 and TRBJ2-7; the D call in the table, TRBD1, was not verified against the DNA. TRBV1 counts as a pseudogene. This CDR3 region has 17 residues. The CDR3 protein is CTSSPYLRDLFPYEQYV. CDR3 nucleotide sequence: TGCACCAGCAGCCCTTATCTCAGGGATCTCTTCCCCTACGAGCAGTACGTC.

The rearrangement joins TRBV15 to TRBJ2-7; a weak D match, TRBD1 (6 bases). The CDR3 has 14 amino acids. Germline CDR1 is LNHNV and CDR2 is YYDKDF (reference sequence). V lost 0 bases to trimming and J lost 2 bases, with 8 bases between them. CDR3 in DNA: TGTGCCACCAGCAGAGATAGGACAGCCTACGAGCAGTACTTC. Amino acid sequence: CATSRDRTAYEQYF.

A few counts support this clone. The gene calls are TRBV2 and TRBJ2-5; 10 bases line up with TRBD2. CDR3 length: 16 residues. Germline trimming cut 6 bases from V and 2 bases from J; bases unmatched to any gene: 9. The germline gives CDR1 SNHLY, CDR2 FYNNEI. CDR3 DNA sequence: TGTGCCAGCAGAGACGTCGGACTAGCGGAGCAAGAGACCCAGTACTTC. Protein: CASRDVGLAEQETQYF.

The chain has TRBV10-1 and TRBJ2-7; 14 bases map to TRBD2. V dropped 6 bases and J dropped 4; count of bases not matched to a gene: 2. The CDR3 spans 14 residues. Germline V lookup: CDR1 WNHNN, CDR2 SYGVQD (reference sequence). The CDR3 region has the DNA TGCGCCAGCAGGGGGACTAGCGGGAGTTACGAGCAGTACGTC. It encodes CASRGTSGSYEQYV.

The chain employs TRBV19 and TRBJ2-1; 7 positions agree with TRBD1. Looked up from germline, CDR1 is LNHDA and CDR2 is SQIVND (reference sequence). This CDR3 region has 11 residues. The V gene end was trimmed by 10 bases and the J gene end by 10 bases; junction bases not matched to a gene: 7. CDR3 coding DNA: TGTGCCACCCTTAGGGGGCGGGAGCAGTTCTTC. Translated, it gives CATLRGREQFF.

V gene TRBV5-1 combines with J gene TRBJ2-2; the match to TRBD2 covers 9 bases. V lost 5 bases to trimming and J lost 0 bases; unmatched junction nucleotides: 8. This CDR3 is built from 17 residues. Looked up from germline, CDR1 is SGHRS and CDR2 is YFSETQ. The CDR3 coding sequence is TGCGCCAGCAGACCTTTAGCGGGGGTGACGAACACCGGGGAGCTGTTTTTT. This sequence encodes CASRPLAGVTNTGELFF.

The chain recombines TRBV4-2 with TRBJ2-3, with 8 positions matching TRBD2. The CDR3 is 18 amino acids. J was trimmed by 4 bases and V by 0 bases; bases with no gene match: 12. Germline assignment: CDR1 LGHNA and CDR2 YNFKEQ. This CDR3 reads CASSQDGYAGGAADTQYF. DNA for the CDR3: TGTGCCAGCAGCCAAGATGGTTATGCGGGGGGCGCGGCAGATACGCAGTATTTT.

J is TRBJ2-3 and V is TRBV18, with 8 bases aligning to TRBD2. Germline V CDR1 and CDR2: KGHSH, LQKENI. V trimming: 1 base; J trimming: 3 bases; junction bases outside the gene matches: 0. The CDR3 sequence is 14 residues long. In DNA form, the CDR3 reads TGTGCCAGCTCACCACTAGCGGGAACAGATACGCAGTATTTT. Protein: CASSPLAGTDTQYF.

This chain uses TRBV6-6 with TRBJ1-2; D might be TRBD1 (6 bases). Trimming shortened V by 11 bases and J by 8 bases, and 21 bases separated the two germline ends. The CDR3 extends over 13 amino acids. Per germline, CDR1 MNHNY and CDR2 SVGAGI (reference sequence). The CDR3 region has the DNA TGTGCCCGGGCGGGGGGGGGCGCGGGCGGCTACACCTTC. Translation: CARAGGGAGGYTF.

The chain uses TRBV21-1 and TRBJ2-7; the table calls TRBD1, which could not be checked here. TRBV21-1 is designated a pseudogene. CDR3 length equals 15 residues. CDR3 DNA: TGTGCCAGCAGCAGCGGACAGGGTAAAAACTACGAGCAGTACGTC. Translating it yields CASSSGQGKNYEQYV.